This T cell receptor beta chain stems from a study of cytomegalovirus exposure and HLA in healthy donors. Primers for the PCR totalled 60 Vbeta and 13 Jbeta. The data were produced by immunoSEQ multiplex PCR, yet TCRdb's version contains in-frame clones alone and is incomplete. There are about 94,000 clones in the sample; over 60% occur only once, and 3% to 4% lies in the top ten. V lost 7 bases and J lost 3; bases outside the gene matches: 9. Germline V gene data show CDR1 as MNHNY and CDR2 as SVGAGI (reference sequence). The CDR3 has 16 residues. This receptor was obtained from a man aged 25 to 40 in good health and CMV-seronegative. Material for sequencing was PBMCs. The rearrangement links TRBV6-6 to TRBJ1-4; 9 bases line up with TRBD1. DNA for the CDR3: TGTGCCAGCACCCCCGGGACAGGGTTGGCTAATGAAAAACTGTTTTTT. Its translation: CASTPGTGLANEKLFF.